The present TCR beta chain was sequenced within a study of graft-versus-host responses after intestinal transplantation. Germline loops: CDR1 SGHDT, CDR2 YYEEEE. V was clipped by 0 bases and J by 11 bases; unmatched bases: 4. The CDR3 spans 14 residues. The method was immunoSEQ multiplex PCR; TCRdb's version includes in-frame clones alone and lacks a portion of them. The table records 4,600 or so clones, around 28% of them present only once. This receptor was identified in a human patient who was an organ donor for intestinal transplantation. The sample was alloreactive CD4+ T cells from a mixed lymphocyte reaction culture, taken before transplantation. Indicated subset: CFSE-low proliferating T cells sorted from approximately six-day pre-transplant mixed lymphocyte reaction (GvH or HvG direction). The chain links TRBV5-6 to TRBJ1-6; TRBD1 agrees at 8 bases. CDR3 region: CASSLAGQGTPLHF. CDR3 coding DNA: TGTGCCAGCAGCTTGGCAGGACAGGGCACACCCCTCCACTTT.